Listed below are T cell receptor beta chains from one sample, sequenced in a study of CD8+ T cells in alopecia areata. Libraries were prepared by immunoSEQ multiplex PCR; TCRdb keeps only in-frame clonotypes and omits some of them. Of under 130,000 clones in the sample, approximately 52% were seen once. The sequenced material came from CD4+ T cells sorted from blood. These TCRs come from a human donor in good health. CDR3s include the opening cysteine and the closing phenylalanine or tryptophan. The D gene is left open where the match is weak. The listing skips clone size in some rows; elsewhere it reads once, few, many or a size class.

-	-	TRBV11-2	TRBJ1-1	CASSLGHGNTEAFF	TGTGCCAGCAGCTTAGGACACGGCAACACTGAAGCTTTCTTT
-	-	TRBV7-9	TRBJ2-3	CASSEVSSTDTQYF	TGTGCCAGCAGCGAGGTCTCTAGCACAGATACGCAGTATTTT
TRBD1	-	TRBV28	TRBJ2-5	CASSRTGGRETQYF	TGTGCCAGCAGCCGGACAGGGGGCAGGGAGACCCAGTACTTC
TRBD2	-	TRBV7-2	TRBJ2-3	CASSSKAGTSGSDTQYF	TGTGCCAGCAGCTCCAAGGCCGGGACTAGCGGGTCAGATACGCAGTATTTT
-	-	TRBV29-1	TRBJ2-4	CSVLTKNIQYF	TGCAGCGTTTTAACCAAAAACATTCAGTACTTC
TRBD1	-	TRBV29-1	TRBJ1-1	CSVGDRGATEAFF	TGCAGCGTTGGCGACAGGGGGGCCACTGAAGCTTTCTTT
-	few	TRBV5-1	TRBJ2-3	CASSLRNSDTQYF	TGCGCCAGCAGCTTGCGCAACTCAGATACGCAGTATTTT
TRBD1	-	TRBV2	TRBJ1-4	CASSDYRGLGEKLFF	TGTGCCAGCAGTGACTACAGGGGGCTTGGTGAAAAACTGTTTTTT
TRBD2	-	TRBV7-2	TRBJ2-7	CASSFGRGDEQYF	TGTGCCAGCAGCTTTGGGCGGGGGGACGAGCAGTACTTC
-	-	TRBV7-2	TRBJ1-1	CASRETMNTEAFF	TGTGCCAGCCGCGAAACCATGAACACTGAAGCTTTCTTT
TRBD1	-	TRBV10-3	TRBJ1-1	CAISEQGAEAFF	TGTGCCATCAGTGAGCAGGGGGCTGAAGCTTTCTTT
-	-	TRBV18	TRBJ2-5	CASSPLGDPLQTQYF	TGTGCCAGCTCACCACTCGGAGACCCCCTCCAGACCCAGTACTTC
TRBD1	few	TRBV28	TRBJ2-6	CASSSLDRVMAGANVLTF	TGTGCCAGCAGTTCCTTGGACAGGGTTATGGCTGGGGCCAACGTCCTGACTTTC
-	few	TRBV15	TRBJ2-2	CATSPNWNTGELFF	TGTGCCACCAGCCCCAACTGGAACACCGGGGAGCTGTTTTTT
-	-	TRBV30	TRBJ2-5	CAWARETQYF	TGTGCCTGGGCCCGGGAGACCCAGTACTTC